A selection of T cell receptor beta chains follows, all from one sample in a study of blood T cell repertoires in COVID-19. Generated by immunoSEQ multiplex PCR, the TCRdb table keeps only in-frame clones and is missing some. This sample has more than 150,000 clones; 90% occur once, and the top ten carry 0.5% to 0.75%. Sequenced: peripheral blood. Receptor source: a man aged 45-60 years with acute or convalescent COVID-19. Each CDR3 is given with its conserved first and last residue. The D gene is left open where the match is weak. The listing skips clone size in some rows; elsewhere it reads once, few, many or a size class.

TRBV6-4,NA,TRBJ1-1,NA,CASSDSDTNTEAFF,TGTGCCAGCAGTGACTCGGACACGAACACTGAAGCTTTCTTT
TRBV5-1,TRBD1,TRBJ1-2,NA,CASSFGQGSFDYGYTF,TGCGCCAGCAGCTTCGGACAGGGATCCTTTGACTATGGCTACACCTTC
TRBV28,NA,TRBJ1-1,NA,CASNERGKAEAFF,TGTGCCAGCAATGAACGGGGTAAGGCTGAAGCTTTCTTT
TRBV19,TRBD1,TRBJ2-7,NA,CASSPRDRVDEQYF,TGTGCCAGTAGTCCCCGGGACAGGGTAGACGAGCAGTACTTC
TRBV3-1/TRBV3-2,NA,TRBJ2-7,NA,CASSADSREQYF,TGTGCCAGCAGCGCTGACTCCCGCGAGCAGTACTTC
TRBV7-2,NA,TRBJ2-1,few,CASSLVFQMNEQFF,TGTGCCAGCAGCTTAGTGTTCCAGATGAATGAGCAGTTCTTC
TRBV10-3,NA,TRBJ2-7,NA,CATGPSGLSYEQYF,TGTGCCACCGGCCCGAGTGGACTGTCCTACGAGCAGTACTTC
TRBV9,NA,TRBJ2-3,once,CASSVVGQDTDTQYF,TGTGCCAGCAGCGTAGTTGGCCAGGACACAGATACGCAGTATTTT
TRBV29-1,TRBD1,TRBJ1-2,NA,CSARTGQNYGYTF,TGCAGCGCGAGGACAGGCCAAAACTATGGCTACACCTTC
TRBV1,NA,TRBJ2-1,NA,CTSSQDPGTSGVSYNEQFF,TGCACCAGCAGCCAAGATCCCGGGACTAGCGGAGTGTCCTACAATGAGCAGTTCTTC
TRBV19,NA,TRBJ2-3,NA,CASSASIATSTDTQYF,TGTGCCAGTAGTGCCTCCATCGCGACTAGCACAGATACGCAGTATTTT
TRBV7-8,TRBD2,TRBJ2-1,NA,CASSIFSGGTYNEQFF,TGTGCCAGCAGCATCTTTTCGGGAGGAACGTACAATGAGCAGTTCTTC
TRBV7-2,NA,TRBJ1-1,NA,CASSLDRVDTEAFF,TGTGCCAGCAGCTTAGACAGGGTTGACACTGAAGCTTTCTTT
TRBV27,TRBD1,TRBJ2-7,NA,CASSKGTGYDEQYF,TGTGCCAGCAGTAAAGGGACAGGGTACGACGAGCAGTACTTC
TRBV7-9,NA,TRBJ2-5,NA,CASSLVATLSQETQYF,TGTGCCAGCAGCTTAGTAGCAACGCTGAGTCAAGAGACCCAGTACTTC
TRBV7-9,TRBD1,TRBJ1-4,NA,CASSADRGRNEKLFF,TGTGCCAGCAGCGCAGACAGGGGGCGAAATGAAAAACTGTTTTTT
TRBV19,TRBD2,TRBJ2-1,NA,CASSNPGLAGTNEQFF,TGTGCCAGTAGTAACCCGGGACTAGCGGGGACTAATGAGCAGTTCTTC
TRBV27,NA,TRBJ2-7,NA,CASSLFPSQDLHYEQYF,TGTGCCAGCAGTTTATTCCCTAGCCAGGACCTCCACTACGAGCAGTACTTC
TRBV3-1/TRBV3-2,TRBD2,TRBJ2-3,once,CASSQGLAGVSDTQYF,TGTGCCAGCAGCCAGGGACTAGCGGGAGTCTCAGATACGCAGTATTTT
TRBV7-2,NA,TRBJ1-2,NA,CASRLSLDGYGYTF,TGTGCCAGCAGACTGTCCCTCGATGGCTATGGCTACACCTTC
TRBV6-5,TRBD1,TRBJ1-2,NA,CASTRDRVSGGYTF,TGTGCCAGCACTCGGGACAGAGTCTCTGGTGGCTACACCTTC
TRBV28,TRBD1,TRBJ2-7,once,CASRPGTGSEQYF,TGTGCCAGCAGACCCGGGACAGGGAGCGAGCAGTACTTC